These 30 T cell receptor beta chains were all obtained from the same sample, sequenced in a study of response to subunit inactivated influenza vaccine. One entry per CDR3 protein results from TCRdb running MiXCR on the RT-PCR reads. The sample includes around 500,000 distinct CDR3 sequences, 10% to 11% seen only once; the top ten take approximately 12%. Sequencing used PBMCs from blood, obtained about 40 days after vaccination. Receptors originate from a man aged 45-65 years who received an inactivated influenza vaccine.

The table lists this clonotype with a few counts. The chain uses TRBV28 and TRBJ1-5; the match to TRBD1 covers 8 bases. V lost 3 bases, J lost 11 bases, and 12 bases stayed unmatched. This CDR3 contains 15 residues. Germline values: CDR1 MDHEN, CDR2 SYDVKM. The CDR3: CASSFSDRVLLSQHF. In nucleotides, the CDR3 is TGTGCCAGCAGTTTCTCGGACAGGGTGCTTTTGTCCCAGCATTTT.

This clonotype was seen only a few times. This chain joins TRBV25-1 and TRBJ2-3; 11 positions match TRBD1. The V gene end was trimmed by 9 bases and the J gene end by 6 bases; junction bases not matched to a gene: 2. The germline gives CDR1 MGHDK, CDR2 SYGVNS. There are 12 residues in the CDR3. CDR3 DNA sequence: TGTGCCAGTGGACAGGGGGCGGATACGCAGTATTTT. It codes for CASGQGADTQYF.

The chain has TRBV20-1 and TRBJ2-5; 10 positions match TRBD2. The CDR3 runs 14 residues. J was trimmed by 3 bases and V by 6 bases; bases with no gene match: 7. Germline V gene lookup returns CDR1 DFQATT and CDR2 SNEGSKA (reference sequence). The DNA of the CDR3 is TGCAGTGCAAAGGGACTAGCGATAGAAGAGACCCAGTACTTC. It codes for CSAKGLAIEETQYF.

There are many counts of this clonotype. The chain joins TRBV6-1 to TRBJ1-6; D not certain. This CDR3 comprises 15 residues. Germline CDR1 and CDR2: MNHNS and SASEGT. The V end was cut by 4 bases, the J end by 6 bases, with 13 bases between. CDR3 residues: CASSATWTANSPLHF. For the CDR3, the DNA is TGTGCCAGCAGTGCCACGTGGACGGCTAATTCACCCCTCCACTTT.

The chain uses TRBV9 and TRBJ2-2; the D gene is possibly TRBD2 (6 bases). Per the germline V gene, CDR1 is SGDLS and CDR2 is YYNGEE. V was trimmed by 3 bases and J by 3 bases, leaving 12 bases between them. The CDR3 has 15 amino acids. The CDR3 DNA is TGTGCCAGCAGCGAGGAGGGGCGCGACACCGGGGAGCTGTTTTTT. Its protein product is CASSEEGRDTGELFF.

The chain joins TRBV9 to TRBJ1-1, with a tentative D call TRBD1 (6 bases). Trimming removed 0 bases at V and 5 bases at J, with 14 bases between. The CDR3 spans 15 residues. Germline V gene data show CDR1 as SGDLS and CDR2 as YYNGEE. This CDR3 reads CASSVALGGTTEAFF. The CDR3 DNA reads TGTGCCAGCAGCGTAGCGCTCGGGGGCACGACTGAAGCTTTCTTT.

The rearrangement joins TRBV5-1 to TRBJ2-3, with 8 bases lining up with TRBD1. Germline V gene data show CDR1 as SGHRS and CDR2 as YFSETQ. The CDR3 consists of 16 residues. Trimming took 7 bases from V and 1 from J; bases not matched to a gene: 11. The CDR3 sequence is CASARRQGSRTDTQYF. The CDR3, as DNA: TGCGCCAGCGCTAGACGACAGGGGTCCCGCACAGATACGCAGTATTTT.

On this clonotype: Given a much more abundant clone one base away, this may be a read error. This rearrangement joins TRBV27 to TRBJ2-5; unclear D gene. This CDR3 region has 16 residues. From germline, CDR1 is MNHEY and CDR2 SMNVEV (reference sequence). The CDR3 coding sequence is TGTTCCAGCAGTTTACGAGGAGCCCTTGGTAGTGAGACCCAGTACTTC. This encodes CSSSLRGALGSETQYF.

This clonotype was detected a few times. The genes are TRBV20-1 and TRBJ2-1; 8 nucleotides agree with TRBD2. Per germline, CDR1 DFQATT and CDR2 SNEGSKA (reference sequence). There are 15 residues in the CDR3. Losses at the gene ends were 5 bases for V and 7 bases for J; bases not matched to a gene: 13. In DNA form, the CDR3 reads TGCAGTGCTCCGGCTAGCGGGTGGGGGGTGAATGAGCAGTTCTTC. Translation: CSAPASGWGVNEQFF.

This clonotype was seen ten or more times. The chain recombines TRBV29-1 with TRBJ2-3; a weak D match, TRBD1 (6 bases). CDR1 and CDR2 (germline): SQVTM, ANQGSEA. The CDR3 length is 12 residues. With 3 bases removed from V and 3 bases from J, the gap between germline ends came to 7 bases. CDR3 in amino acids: CSVDRGTDTQYF. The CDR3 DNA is TGCAGCGTTGACAGGGGAACAGATACGCAGTATTTT.

The CDR3 nucleotides are TGCGCCAGCAGCCAAGGGTACGGGCTCTCCTACAATGAGCAGTTCTTC. Residues: CASSQGYGLSYNEQFF. The V call is TRBV4-1, the J call TRBJ2-1; D uncertain. The CDR3 runs 16 residues. Germline V gene lookup returns CDR1 MGHRA and CDR2 YSYEKL. The V gene lost 1 base and the J gene lost 0 bases, with 10 bases spanning the gap.

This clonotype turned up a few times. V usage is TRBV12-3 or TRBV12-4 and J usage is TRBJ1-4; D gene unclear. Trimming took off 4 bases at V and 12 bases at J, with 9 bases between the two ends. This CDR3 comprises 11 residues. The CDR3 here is CASSSPRELFF. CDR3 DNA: TGTGCCAGCAGTTCGCCTCGGGAACTGTTTTTT.

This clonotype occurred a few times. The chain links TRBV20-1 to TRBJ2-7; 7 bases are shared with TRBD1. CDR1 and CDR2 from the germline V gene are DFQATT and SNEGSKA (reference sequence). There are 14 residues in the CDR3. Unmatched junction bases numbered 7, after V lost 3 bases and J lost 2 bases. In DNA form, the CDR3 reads TGCAGTGCTAGGCTCGACAGGGCCCCCTACGAGCAGTACTTC. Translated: CSARLDRAPYEQYF.

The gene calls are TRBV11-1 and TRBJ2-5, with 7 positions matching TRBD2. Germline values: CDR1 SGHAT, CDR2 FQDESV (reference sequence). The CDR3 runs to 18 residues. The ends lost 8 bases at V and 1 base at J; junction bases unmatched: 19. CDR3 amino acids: CASCFPKRGESLQETQYF. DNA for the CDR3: TGTGCCAGCTGTTTTCCCAAACGGGGGGAGTCACTCCAAGAGACCCAGTACTTC.

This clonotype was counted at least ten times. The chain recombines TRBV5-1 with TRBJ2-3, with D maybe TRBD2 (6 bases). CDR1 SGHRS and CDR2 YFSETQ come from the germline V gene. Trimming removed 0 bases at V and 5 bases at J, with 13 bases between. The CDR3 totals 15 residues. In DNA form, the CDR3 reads TGCGCCAGCAGCTTGGCGGGACTGCCGCTAGATACGCAGTATTTT. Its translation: CASSLAGLPLDTQYF.

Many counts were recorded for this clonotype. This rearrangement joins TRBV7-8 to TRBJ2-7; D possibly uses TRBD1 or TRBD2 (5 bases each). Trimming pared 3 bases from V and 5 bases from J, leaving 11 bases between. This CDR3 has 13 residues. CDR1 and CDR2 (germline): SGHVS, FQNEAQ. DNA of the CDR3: TGTGCCAGCAGCTTTGCCAGGGAGCACGAGCAGTACTTC. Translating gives CASSFAREHEQYF. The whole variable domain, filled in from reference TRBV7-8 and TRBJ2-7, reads GAGVSQSPRYKVAKRGQDVALRCDPISGHVSLFWYQQALGQGPEFLTYFQNEAQLDKSGLPSDRFFAERPEGSVSTLKIQRTQQEDSAVYLCASSFAREHEQYFGPGTRLTVT.

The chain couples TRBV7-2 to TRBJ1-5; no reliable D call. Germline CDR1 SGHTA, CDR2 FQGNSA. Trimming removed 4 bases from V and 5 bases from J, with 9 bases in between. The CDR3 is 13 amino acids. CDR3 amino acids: CASSSQDHQPQHF. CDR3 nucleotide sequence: TGTGCCAGCAGCTCCCAGGATCATCAGCCCCAGCATTTT.

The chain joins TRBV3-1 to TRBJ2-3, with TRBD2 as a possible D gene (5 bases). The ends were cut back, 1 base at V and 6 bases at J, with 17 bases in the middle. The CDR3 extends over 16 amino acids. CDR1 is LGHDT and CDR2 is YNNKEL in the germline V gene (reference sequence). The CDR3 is CASSQGAHRGLDTQYF. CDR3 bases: TGTGCCAGCAGCCAAGGGGCCCACAGAGGGCTTGATACGCAGTATTTT.

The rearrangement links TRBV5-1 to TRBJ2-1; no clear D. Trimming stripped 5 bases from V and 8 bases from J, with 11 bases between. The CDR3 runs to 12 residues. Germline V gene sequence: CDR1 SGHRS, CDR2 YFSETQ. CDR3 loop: CASRDPRHEQFF. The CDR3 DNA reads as TGCGCCAGCAGGGACCCTCGGCATGAGCAGTTCTTC.

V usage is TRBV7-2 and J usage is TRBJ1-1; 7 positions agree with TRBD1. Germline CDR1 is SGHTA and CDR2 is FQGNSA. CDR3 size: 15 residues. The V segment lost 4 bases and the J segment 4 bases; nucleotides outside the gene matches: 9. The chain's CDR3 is CASSSRTGGITEAFF. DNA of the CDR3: TGTGCCAGCAGCTCCAGGACAGGCGGAATCACTGAAGCTTTCTTT.

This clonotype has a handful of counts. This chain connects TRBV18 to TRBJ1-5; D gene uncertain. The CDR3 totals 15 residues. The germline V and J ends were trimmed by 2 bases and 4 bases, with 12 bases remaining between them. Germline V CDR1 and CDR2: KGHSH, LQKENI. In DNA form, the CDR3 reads TGTGCCAGCTCACCATGGACGACACGAAATCAGCCCCAGCATTTT. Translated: CASSPWTTRNQPQHF.

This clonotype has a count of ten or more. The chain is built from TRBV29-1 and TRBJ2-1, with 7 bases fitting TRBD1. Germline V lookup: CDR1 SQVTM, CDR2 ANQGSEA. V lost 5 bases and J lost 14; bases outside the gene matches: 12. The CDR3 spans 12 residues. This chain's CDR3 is CSVFSGRQGEFF. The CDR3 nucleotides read TGCAGCGTTTTCTCTGGCAGGCAGGGGGAGTTCTTC.

CDR3 nucleotide sequence: TGTGCCAGCAGGAACCCCTCGGGGAGCAATGAGCAGTTCTTC. Its translation is CASRNPSGSNEQFF. This chain connects TRBV6-2 or TRBV6-3 to TRBJ2-1; weak D call: TRBD2 (5 bases). The CDR3 extends over 14 amino acids. Germline CDR1 MNHEY, CDR2 SVGEGT. V lost 6 bases to trimming and J lost 6 bases, with 15 bases between them.

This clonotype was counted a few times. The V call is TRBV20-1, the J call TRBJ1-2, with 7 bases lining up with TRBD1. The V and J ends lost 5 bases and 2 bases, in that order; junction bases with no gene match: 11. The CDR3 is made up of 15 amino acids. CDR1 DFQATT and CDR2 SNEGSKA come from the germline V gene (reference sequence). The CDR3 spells CSAQETGFMNYGYTF. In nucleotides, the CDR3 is TGCAGTGCTCAGGAGACAGGGTTTATGAACTATGGCTACACCTTC.

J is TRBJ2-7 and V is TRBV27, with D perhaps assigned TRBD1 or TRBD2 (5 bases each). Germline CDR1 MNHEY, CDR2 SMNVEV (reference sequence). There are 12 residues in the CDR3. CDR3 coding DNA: TGTGTCGTGGGGGATTTCTCCTACGAGCAGTACTTC. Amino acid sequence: CVVGDFSYEQYF.

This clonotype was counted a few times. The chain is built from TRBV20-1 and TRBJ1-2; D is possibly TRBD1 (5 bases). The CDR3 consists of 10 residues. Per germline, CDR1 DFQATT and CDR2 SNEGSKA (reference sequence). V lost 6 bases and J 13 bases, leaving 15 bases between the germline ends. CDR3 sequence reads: CSAYDMGRTF. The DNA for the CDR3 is TGCAGTGCGTACGACATGGGACGCACCTTC.

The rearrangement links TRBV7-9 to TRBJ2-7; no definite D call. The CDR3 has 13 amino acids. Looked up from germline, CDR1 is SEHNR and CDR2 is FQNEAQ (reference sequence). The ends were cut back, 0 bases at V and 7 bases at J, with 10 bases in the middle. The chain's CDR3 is CASSLAPSREQYF. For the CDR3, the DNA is TGTGCCAGCAGCTTAGCGCCCTCACGGGAGCAGTACTTC.

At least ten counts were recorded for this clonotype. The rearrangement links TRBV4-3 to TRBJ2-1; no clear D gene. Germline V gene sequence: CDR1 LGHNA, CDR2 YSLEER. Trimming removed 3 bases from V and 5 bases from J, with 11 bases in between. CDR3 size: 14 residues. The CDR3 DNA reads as TGCGCCAGCAGCCATCGTCGACTTGACAATGAGCAGTTCTTC. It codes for CASSHRRLDNEQFF.

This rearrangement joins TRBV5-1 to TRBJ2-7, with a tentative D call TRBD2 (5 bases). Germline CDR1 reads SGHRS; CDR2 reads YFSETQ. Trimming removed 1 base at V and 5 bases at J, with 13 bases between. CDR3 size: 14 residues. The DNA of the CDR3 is TGCGCCAGCAGCTTGTCGTCGGGGAATGACGAGCAGTACTTC. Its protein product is CASSLSSGNDEQYF.

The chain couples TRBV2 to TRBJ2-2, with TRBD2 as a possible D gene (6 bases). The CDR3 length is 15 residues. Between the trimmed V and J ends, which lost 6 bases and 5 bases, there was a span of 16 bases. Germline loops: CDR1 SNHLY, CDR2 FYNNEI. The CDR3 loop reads CASRPDGGGTGELFF. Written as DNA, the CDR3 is TGTGCCAGCAGACCCGACGGCGGAGGGACCGGGGAGCTGTTTTTT.